The 22 T cell receptor beta chains below were found in one sample sequenced in a study of Graves' ophthalmopathy and Graves' hyperthyroidism. CDR3 regions of TCR beta were amplified from RNA transcripts. First-round RT-PCR employed HTBI primers, with a second-round multiplex PCR after it. TCRdb fed the multiplex PCR reads into MiXCR, producing one record per CDR3 protein. Of 900,000 to 1,200,000 distinct CDR3 sequences in the sample, 36% are singletons; the top ten hold around 10%. The specimen sequenced was peripheral blood or thyroid tissue (not recorded which). These receptors were collected from an adult man with Graves' hyperthyroidism.

In its sample, this clonotype was seen many times. The chain links TRBV7-2 to TRBJ1-2, with TRBD1 as a possible D gene (5 bases). Looked up from germline, CDR1 is SGHTA and CDR2 is FQGNSA. This CDR3 has 16 residues. With 5 bases removed from V and 4 bases from J, the gap between germline ends came to 20 bases. CDR3 in amino acids: CASSLGGAVDFYGYTF. The CDR3 region has the DNA TGTGCCAGCAGCCTGGGAGGGGCAGTAGACTTCTATGGCTACACCTTC.

The genes are TRBV29-1 and TRBJ2-7, with D possibly matching TRBD2 (6 bases). The length of the CDR3 is 11 residues. Germline CDR1 and CDR2: SQVTM and ANQGSEA. Trimming left V 8 bases short and J 6 bases short, with 14 bases between. CDR3 DNA sequence: TGCAGCTTGGGCGGGGACCGCGAGCAGTACTTC. It encodes CSLGGDREQYF.

The V and J genes are TRBV5-1 and TRBJ1-1; D not certain. The germline CDR1 and CDR2 sequences are SGHRS and YFSETQ. This CDR3 region has 11 residues. The V and J ends lost 4 bases and 9 bases respectively, with 10 bases between them. CDR3: CASSGEPQAFF. The CDR3 DNA reads TGCGCCAGCAGCGGTGAACCCCAAGCTTTCTTT.

This clonotype was counted at least ten times. The chain links TRBV7-9 to TRBJ1-6; 11 bases line up with TRBD1. This CDR3 has 16 amino acids. After removal of 5 bases from V and 7 bases from J, the junction contained 7 bases not matched to a gene. Germline V gene data show CDR1 as SEHNR and CDR2 as FQNEAQ (reference sequence). The CDR3 sequence: CASSPAGTGGNSPLHF. The CDR3 region has the DNA TGTGCCAGCAGCCCAGCGGGGACAGGGGGGAATTCACCCCTCCACTTT. Variable domain in full (rest from reference TRBV7-9 and TRBJ1-6): DTGVSQNPRHKITKRGQNVTFRCDPISEHNRLYWYRQTLGQGPEFLTYFQNEAQLEKSRLLSDRFSAERPKGSFSTLEIQRTEQGDSAMYLCASSPAGTGGNSPLHFGNGTRLTVT.

This clonotype was counted many times. The CDR3 DNA sequence: TGTGCCAGCAGTCCGCGGGACGGCTATGAAAAACTGTTTTTT. It encodes CASSPRDGYEKLFF. The rearrangement links TRBV25-1 to TRBJ1-4; D might be TRBD1 (5 bases). Germline V gene sequence: CDR1 MGHDK, CDR2 SYGVNS. The CDR3 runs to 14 residues. Trimming cost V 5 bases and J 6 bases, with 13 bases left between them.

Many counts were recorded for this clonotype. The genes are TRBV12-3 or TRBV12-4 and TRBJ1-1; TRBD1 agrees at 9 bases. This CDR3 has 15 residues. Unmatched junction bases numbered 7, after V lost 5 bases and J lost 3 bases. The CDR3 loop is CASSRTGGGDTEAFF. CDR3 sequence (DNA): TGTGCCAGCAGTCGAACAGGGGGCGGTGACACTGAAGCTTTCTTT.

This clonotype was detected ten times or more. This chain joins TRBV2 and TRBJ2-7; a possible D gene is TRBD1 (6 bases). V shed 6 bases and J shed 9 bases, with 12 bases lying between them. Germline CDR1 reads SNHLY; CDR2 reads FYNNEI. This CDR3 has 11 amino acids. The CDR3 region has the DNA TGTGCCAGCAGCCAGAGGGACACGCAGTACTTC. Translating gives CASSQRDTQYF.

The chain uses TRBV7-2 and TRBJ1-4; D is perhaps TRBD1 (6 bases). Trimming pared 2 bases from V and 8 bases from J, leaving 15 bases between. Germline-derived CDR1 and CDR2 are SGHTA and FQGNSA. The CDR3 is 15 amino acids. CDR3 protein: CASSLNPGQQEKLFF. The CDR3 DNA sequence: TGTGCCAGCAGCTTAAACCCCGGACAGCAGGAAAAACTGTTTTTT.

This clonotype has just a few counts. The rearrangement links TRBV2 to TRBJ1-6; D is possibly TRBD1 (5 bases). V lost 6 bases to trimming and J lost 0 bases, with 18 bases between them. This CDR3 is 18 amino acids long. Germline V lookup: CDR1 SNHLY, CDR2 FYNNEI. CDR3 bases: TGTGCCAGCAGCCGAAGCCTCGAGGGGAGCTCCTATAATTCACCCCTCCACTTT. Translation gives CASSRSLEGSSYNSPLHF. Drawing the rest from reference TRBV2 and TRBJ1-6, the complete variable domain is EPEVTQTPSHQVTQMGQEVILRCVPISNHLYFYWYRQILGQKVEFLVSFYNNEISEKSEIFDDQFSVERPDGSNFTLKIRSTKLEDSAMYFCASSRSLEGSSYNSPLHFGNGTRLTVT.

This clonotype was found a few times. The chain carries TRBV7-9 and TRBJ2-7, with D possibly called TRBD1 or TRBD2 (5 bases each). Germline lookup yields CDR1 SEHNR and CDR2 FQNEAQ (reference sequence). The CDR3 covers 12 residues. Trimming removed 3 bases from V and 6 bases from J, with 9 bases in between. The CDR3 DNA sequence: TGTGCCAGCAGCTTCATAGGGACCGAGCAGTACTTC. Its protein is CASSFIGTEQYF.

Of note for this clonotype: It may be a read error: a sequence one base away is much more abundant. The chain has TRBV20-1 and TRBJ1-1, with no clear D. Trimming pared 5 bases from V and 2 bases from J, leaving 9 bases between. CDR1 DFQATT and CDR2 SNEGSKA come from the germline V gene (reference sequence). This CDR3 has 12 amino acids. The CDR3 sequence: CSAGALNTEAFF. CDR3 DNA: TGCAGTGCTGGAGCCCTAAACACTGAAGCTTTCTTT.

For this clonotype: One end of the junction fails to match germline, which may point to a read error. The V and J genes are TRBV7-9 and TRBJ2-7, with D possibly being TRBD2 (8 bases). The CDR3 is made up of 14 amino acids. Germline assignment: CDR1 SEHNR and CDR2 FQNEAQ (reference sequence). The CDR3 here is CAISGRQGAYEQYF. CDR3 DNA sequence: TGTGCCATCAGCGGGAGACAGGGAGCCTACGAGCAGTACTTC.

V and J are TRBV20-1 and TRBJ2-7, with D perhaps TRBD1 (7 bases). Per the germline V gene, CDR1 is DFQATT and CDR2 is SNEGSKA (reference sequence). There are 15 residues in the CDR3. With 5 bases removed from V and 7 bases from J, the gap between germline ends came to 24 bases. This CDR3 is CSASQGGHESIEQYF. CDR3 bases: TGCAGTGCTTCCCAGGGGGGACATGAGTCGATTGAGCAGTACTTC.

A remark on this clonotype: A single base separates this from a much larger clone, so it may be a read error. The chain recombines TRBV29-1 with TRBJ1-1, with D unclear. V gave up 0 bases and J gave up 5 bases, with 16 bases separating them. The V gene's germline CDR1 is SQVTM and CDR2 ANQGSEA. This CDR3 region has 15 residues. CDR3 bases: TGCAGCGTTGAAGATAAAGGTCGGGGAAGGACTGAAGCTTTCTTT. Its translation: CSVEDKGRGRTEAFF.

There are a few counts of this clonotype. The V call is TRBV12-3 or TRBV12-4, the J call TRBJ2-5, with D possibly TRBD1 on 5 matching bases. V was trimmed by 2 bases and J by 4 bases, leaving 17 bases between them. This CDR3 spans 16 amino acids. The CDR3 sequence: CASSLRQGFGSETQYF. CDR3 DNA sequence: TGTGCCAGCAGTTTAAGGCAGGGTTTCGGTTCAGAGACCCAGTACTTC.

This clonotype has only a few counts. This chain uses TRBV4-2 with TRBJ2-2, with D uncertain. Per germline, CDR1 LGHNA and CDR2 YNFKEQ. Between the trimmed V and J ends, which lost 0 bases and 1 base, there was a span of 9 bases. CDR3 length: 16 residues. The CDR3: CASSQDYTRNTGELFF. For the CDR3, the DNA is TGTGCCAGCAGCCAAGACTACACCAGGAACACCGGGGAGCTGTTTTTT.

This clonotype has a count of ten or more. The chain combines TRBV12-3 or TRBV12-4 with TRBJ2-5; a weak D match, TRBD1 (6 bases). V dropped 6 bases and J dropped 5 bases, with 16 bases sitting between them. CDR3 size: 14 residues. The chain's CDR3 is CASRQQGSGETQYF. The CDR3 bases are TGTGCCAGCAGGCAACAGGGATCGGGGGAGACCCAGTACTTC.

This clonotype was counted at least ten times. The rearrangement uses TRBV7-9 and TRBJ1-3; no reliable D call. V shed 1 base and J shed 0 bases, with 10 bases lying between them. This CDR3 comprises 16 residues. Germline-derived CDR1 and CDR2 are SEHNR and FQNEAQ (reference sequence). Written as DNA, the CDR3 is TGTGCCAGCAGCTTAGATCTGGGAAACTCTGGAAACACCATATATTTT. It yields the protein CASSLDLGNSGNTIYF.

The chain employs TRBV20-1 and TRBJ2-7; D tentatively fits TRBD1 or TRBD2 (5 bases each). Per the germline V gene, CDR1 is DFQATT and CDR2 is SNEGSKA (reference sequence). The CDR3 sequence is 12 residues long. Trimming shortened V by 6 bases and J by 7 bases, and 16 bases separated the two germline ends. The CDR3: CSASPGSEEQYF. The CDR3, as DNA: TGCAGTGCCAGCCCAGGGAGTGAAGAGCAGTACTTC.

J is TRBJ2-5 and V is TRBV28; D is unclear. There are 14 residues in the CDR3. V lost 7 bases and J lost 5, with 17 bases in between. CDR1 is MDHEN and CDR2 is SYDVKM in the germline V gene. The CDR3 region is CASTPVSPVETQYF. DNA of the CDR3: TGTGCCAGCACCCCCGTTAGCCCCGTGGAGACCCAGTACTTC.

V usage is TRBV7-6 and J usage is TRBJ1-5; TRBD1 is a possible D gene (5 bases). The CDR3 consists of 17 residues. Trimming took 6 bases from V and 1 from J, leaving 19 bases between them. The V gene's germline CDR1 is SGHVS and CDR2 FNYEAQ. This chain's CDR3 is CASSLGRGTESNQPQHF. Here the CDR3 DNA reads TGTGCCAGCAGTCTAGGGCGCGGGACGGAAAGCAATCAGCCCCAGCATTTT. Looking up the rest from reference TRBV7-6 and TRBJ1-5 gives the full variable domain: GAGVSQSPRYKVTKRGQDVALRCDPISGHVSLYWYRQALGQGPEFLTYFNYEAQQDKSGLPNDRFSAERPEGSISTLTIQRTEQRDSAMYRCASSLGRGTESNQPQHFGDGTRLSIL.

This clonotype was found many times. The rearrangement uses TRBV5-1 and TRBJ2-5; D may correspond to TRBD1 or TRBD2 (5 bases each). The germline V gene encodes CDR1 SGHRS and CDR2 YFSETQ. Trimming took 0 bases from V and 1 from J, leaving 13 bases between them. This CDR3 contains 16 residues. CDR3 nucleotide sequence: TGCGCCAGCAGCTTGGATTTAGGGGACGGCCAAGAGACCCAGTACTTC. Translation: CASSLDLGDGQETQYF.